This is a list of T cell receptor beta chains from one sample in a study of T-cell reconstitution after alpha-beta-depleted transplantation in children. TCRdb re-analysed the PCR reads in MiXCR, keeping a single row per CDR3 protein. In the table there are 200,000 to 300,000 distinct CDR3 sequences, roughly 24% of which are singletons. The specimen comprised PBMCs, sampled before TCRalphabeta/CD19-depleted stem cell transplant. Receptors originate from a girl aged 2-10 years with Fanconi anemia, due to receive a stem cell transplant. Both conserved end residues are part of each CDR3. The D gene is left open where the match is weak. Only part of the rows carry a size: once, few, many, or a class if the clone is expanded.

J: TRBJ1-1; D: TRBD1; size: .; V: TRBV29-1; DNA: TGCAGCGGGGACAGAGTGAACACTGAAGCTTTCTTT; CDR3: CSGDRVNTEAFF
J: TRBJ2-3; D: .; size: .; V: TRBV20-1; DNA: TGCAGTGCTAGCCTTTGGAGCGGCTCTAGCACAGATACGCAGTATTTT; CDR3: CSASLWSGSSTDTQYF
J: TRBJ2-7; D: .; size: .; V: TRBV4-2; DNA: TGTGCCAGCAGCCAAGATCCGGGGACTTATGAGCAGTACTTC; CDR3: CASSQDPGTYEQYF
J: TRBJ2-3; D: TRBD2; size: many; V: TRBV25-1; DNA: TGTGCCAGCAGTGAATATTTCCTAGCGGGGAGCACAGATACGCAGTATTTT; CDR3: CASSEYFLAGSTDTQYF
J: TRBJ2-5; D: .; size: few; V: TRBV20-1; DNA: TGCAGTGCGACTGGGGAGACCCAGTACTTC; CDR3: CSATGETQYF
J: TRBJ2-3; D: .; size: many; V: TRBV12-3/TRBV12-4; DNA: TGTGCCAGCAGTTTAGTTCGGTTTGGGGGAGTGCGCACAGATACGCAGTATTTT; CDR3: CASSLVRFGGVRTDTQYF
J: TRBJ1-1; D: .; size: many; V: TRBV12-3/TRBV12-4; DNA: TGTGCCAGCAGTTTAGTTCCCAGATGGGGGGAACTTAAGAACACTGAAGCTTTCTTT; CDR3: CASSLVPRWGELKNTEAFF
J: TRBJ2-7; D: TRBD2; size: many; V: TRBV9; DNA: TGTGCCAGCAGCGTAGTTGCGGGGGGTGAGAACGAGCAGTACTTC; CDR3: CASSVVAGGENEQYF
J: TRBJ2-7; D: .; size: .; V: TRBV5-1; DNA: TGCGCCAGCAGCGGCAGGGGCCCCTACGAGCAGTACTTC; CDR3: CASSGRGPYEQYF
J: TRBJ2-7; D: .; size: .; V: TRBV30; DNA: TGTGCCTGGGCCAGGGACTCATCCTACGAGCAGTACTTC; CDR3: CAWARDSSYEQYF
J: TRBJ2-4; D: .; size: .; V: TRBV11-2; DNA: TGTGCCAGCAGTACTGAAAACATTCAGTACTTC; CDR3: CASSTENIQYF
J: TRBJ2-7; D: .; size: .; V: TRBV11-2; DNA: TGTGCCAGCAGCTTAGCGGGCTTCGACTCCTACGAGCAGTACTTC; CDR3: CASSLAGFDSYEQYF
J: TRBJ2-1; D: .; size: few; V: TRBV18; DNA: TGTGCCAGCGTCCTTAGCTCCTACAATGAGCAGTTCTTC; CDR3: CASVLSSYNEQFF
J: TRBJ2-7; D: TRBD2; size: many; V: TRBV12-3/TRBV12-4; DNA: TGTGCCAGCAGGTCTAGCGGGAGGTCCTCCTACGAGCAGTACTTC; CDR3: CASRSSGRSSYEQYF
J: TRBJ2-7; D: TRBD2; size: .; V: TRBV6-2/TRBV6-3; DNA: TGTGCCAGCAGTTATCGTGGGACTAGCGGGAAGCACGAGCAGTACTTC; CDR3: CASSYRGTSGKHEQYF
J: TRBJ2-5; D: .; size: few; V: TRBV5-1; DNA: TGCGCCAGCAGCTTGGGGGGCCATGGGGAGACCCAGTACTTC; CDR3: CASSLGGHGETQYF
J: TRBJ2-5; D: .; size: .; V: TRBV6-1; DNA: TGTGCCAGCAGCCCCTGGCCGCTTCAAGAGACCCAGTACTTC; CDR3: CASSPWPLQETQYF
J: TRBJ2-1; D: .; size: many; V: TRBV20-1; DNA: TGCAGTGCTAGAGATTATCAGGGTAGGACCTACAATGAGCAGTTCTTC; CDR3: CSARDYQGRTYNEQFF
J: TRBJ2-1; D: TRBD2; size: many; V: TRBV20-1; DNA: TGCAGTGCTAGAGTTAGCGGGAGGGGCTTTGGGAATGAGCAGTTCTTC; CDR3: CSARVSGRGFGNEQFF
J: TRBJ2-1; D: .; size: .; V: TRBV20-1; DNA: TGCAGTCCGGGACCTAGCTCCTACAATGAGCAGTTCTTC; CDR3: CSPGPSSYNEQFF
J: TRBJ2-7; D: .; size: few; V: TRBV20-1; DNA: TGCAGTGCTAGCGGGGTTCGGGACGAGCAGTACTTC; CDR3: CSASGVRDEQYF
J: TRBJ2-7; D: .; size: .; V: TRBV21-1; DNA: TGTGCCAGCCGAAGGTGGGACAGGACGAACTACGAGCAGTACTTC; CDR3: CASRRWDRTNYEQYF
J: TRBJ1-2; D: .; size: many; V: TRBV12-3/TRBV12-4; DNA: TGTGCCAGCAGTCCCCTGACAGGCTACTATGGCTACACCTTC; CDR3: CASSPLTGYYGYTF
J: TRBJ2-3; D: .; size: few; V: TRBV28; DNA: TGTGCCAGCAGTTTATGGGGACGGTCTCTCACAGATACGCAGTATTTT; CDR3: CASSLWGRSLTDTQYF
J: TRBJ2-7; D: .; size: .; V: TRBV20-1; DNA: TGCAGTGCTACCCTCATCTACGAGCAGTACTTC; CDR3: CSATLIYEQYF
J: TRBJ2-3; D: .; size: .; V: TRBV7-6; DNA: TGTGCCAGCAGCTCCCCTAGTGAGGCAGATACGCAGTATTTT; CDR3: CASSSPSEADTQYF
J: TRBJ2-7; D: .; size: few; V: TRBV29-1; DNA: TGCAGCGTTCCCCCCCTTGCGGCCTACGAGCAGTACTTC; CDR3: CSVPPLAAYEQYF
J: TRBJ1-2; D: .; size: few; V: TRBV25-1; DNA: TGTGCCAGCAGTGTCCTGCAGTCCGCGACCGATGGCTACACCTTC; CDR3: CASSVLQSATDGYTF
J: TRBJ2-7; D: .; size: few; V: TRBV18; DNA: TGTGCCAGCTCACCAGAGCAGGGACTGATGTACGAGCAGTACTTC; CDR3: CASSPEQGLMYEQYF
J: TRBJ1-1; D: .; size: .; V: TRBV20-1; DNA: TGCAGTGCAAGAGGGTTAAGTGAAGCTTTCTTT; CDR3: CSARGLSEAFF
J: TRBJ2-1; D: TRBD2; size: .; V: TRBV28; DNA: TGTGCCAGCAAAGGGCTGACTAGCGGGAGGTTCTGGAATGAGCAGTTCTTC; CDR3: CASKGLTSGRFWNEQFF
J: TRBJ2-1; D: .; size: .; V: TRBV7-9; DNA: TGTGCCAGCAGCTTTTCCTTGTGGGGAAATGAGCAGTTCTTC; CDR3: CASSFSLWGNEQFF
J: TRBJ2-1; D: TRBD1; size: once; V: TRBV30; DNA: TGTGCCTCACTACAGGGGAACGAGCAGTTCTTC; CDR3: CASLQGNEQFF
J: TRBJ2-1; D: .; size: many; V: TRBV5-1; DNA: TGCGCCAGCAGCTTGCCCGGGATCAATGAGCAGTTCTTC; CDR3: CASSLPGINEQFF
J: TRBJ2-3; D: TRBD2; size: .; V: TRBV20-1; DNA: TGCAGTGCCACTTCCTCCGGGGGGTCAACTAGCACAGATACGCAGTATTTT; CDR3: CSATSSGGSTSTDTQYF
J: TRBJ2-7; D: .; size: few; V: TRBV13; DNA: TGTGCCAGCAGCAACTTTTACGAGCAGTACTTC; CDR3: CASSNFYEQYF
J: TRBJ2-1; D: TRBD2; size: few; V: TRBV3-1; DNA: TGTGCCAGCAGCCCCAGCGGGAGAGTGTACAATGAGCAGTTCTTC; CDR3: CASSPSGRVYNEQFF
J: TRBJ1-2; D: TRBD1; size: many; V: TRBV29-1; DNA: TGCAGCGTCAGATCGACAGGGGGGCATGGCTACACCTTC; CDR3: CSVRSTGGHGYTF
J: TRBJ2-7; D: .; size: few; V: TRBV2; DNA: TGTGCCAGCATCTACGATTCCTACGAGCAGTACTTC; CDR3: CASIYDSYEQYF
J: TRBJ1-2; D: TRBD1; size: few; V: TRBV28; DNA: TGTGCCAGCAGTCTGGACAGGGAAGGGCTCGGAAATGGCTACACCTTC; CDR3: CASSLDREGLGNGYTF
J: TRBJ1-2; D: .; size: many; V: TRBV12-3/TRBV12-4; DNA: TGTGCCAGCAGTTTGGAACGGCAATATGGCTACACCTTC; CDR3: CASSLERQYGYTF
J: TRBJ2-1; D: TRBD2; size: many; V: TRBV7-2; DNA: TGTGCCAGCACCGAAAGACTAGCTTTCTACAATGAGCAGTTCTTC; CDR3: CASTERLAFYNEQFF
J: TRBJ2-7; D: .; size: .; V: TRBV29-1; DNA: TGCAGCGTTAATTATTCTGGCTACGAGCAGTACTTC; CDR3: CSVNYSGYEQYF
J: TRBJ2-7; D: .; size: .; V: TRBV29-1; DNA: TGCAGCGTATTACAGGGAATCCCCTACGAGCAGTACTTC; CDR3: CSVLQGIPYEQYF
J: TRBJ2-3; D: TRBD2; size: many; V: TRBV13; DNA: TGTGCCAGCACCACTAGCGGGGGGGCCATGGATACGCAGTATTTT; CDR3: CASTTSGGAMDTQYF
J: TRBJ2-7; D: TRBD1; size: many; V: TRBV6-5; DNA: TGTGCCAGCCGGACAGGGGGGACCTACGAGCAGTACTTC; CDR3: CASRTGGTYEQYF
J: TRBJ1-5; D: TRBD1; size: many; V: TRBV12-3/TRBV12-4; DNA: TGTGCCAGCAGACCAGGACAGGGACGACAGCCCCAGCATTTT; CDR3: CASRPGQGRQPQHF
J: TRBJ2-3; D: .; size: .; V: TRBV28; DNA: TGTGCCAGCCAACAGGGAGGGACAGATACGCAGTATTTT; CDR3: CASQQGGTDTQYF
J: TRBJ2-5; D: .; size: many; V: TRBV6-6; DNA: TGTGCCAGCAGCCCGGACTGGGGAGAGACCCAGTACTTC; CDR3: CASSPDWGETQYF
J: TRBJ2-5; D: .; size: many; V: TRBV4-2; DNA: TGTGCCAGCAGCCAAGGGCAGCTGGGGGAGACCCAGTACTTC; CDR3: CASSQGQLGETQYF
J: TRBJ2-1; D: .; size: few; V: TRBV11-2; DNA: TGTGCCAGCAGCTTAGTAGGGGGGCGCTGGAATGAGCAGTTCTTC; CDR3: CASSLVGGRWNEQFF
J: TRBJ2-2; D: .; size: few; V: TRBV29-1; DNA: TGCAGCGCCCTAGGATACAGCGGGGAGCTGTTTTTT; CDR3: CSALGYSGELFF
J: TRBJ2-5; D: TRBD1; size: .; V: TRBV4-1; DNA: TGCGCCAGCAGCCAGGTTCTCGGACAGGGGGCGCGGGAGACCCAGTACTTC; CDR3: CASSQVLGQGARETQYF
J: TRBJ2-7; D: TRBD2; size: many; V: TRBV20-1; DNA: TGCAGTGCTAGAGTAGGTCTAGCGGGAGTCAGGGTATACGAGCAGTACTTC; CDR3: CSARVGLAGVRVYEQYF